This is a list of T cell receptor beta chains from one sample in a study of beta chain features in type 1 diabetes. Sequencing used immunoSEQ multiplex PCR; TCRdb keeps in-frame clones, though not all of them. The sample holds under 300,000 clones, 14% seen once. The sequencing input was naive CD4+ T cells from blood. All receptors derive from a young man with type 1 diabetes. Each CDR3 is given with its conserved first and last residue.

v_gene	j_gene	CDR3aa
TRBV25-1	TRBJ2-2	CASTGTGEFGELFF
TRBV5-1	TRBJ2-4	CASSRSEQNIQYF
TRBV11-3	TRBJ2-4	CASSPPGGNIQYF
TRBV4-1	TRBJ2-7	CASSLGTDRGYEQYF
TRBV23-1	TRBJ1-3	CASSQPTGSGNTIYF
TRBV10-2	TRBJ2-1	CASSAVRTSGVNNEQFF
TRBV5-1	TRBJ2-7	CASSREGGYEQYF
TRBV9	TRBJ2-3	CASSVGPGDFTDTQYF
TRBV10-3	TRBJ2-1	CATRHSHDEQFF
TRBV5-1	TRBJ2-3	CASSSGTSGATDTQYF
TRBV2	TRBJ1-1	CASSGGGTEAFF
TRBV5-1	TRBJ2-3	CASSLVQGPDTQYF
TRBV2	TRBJ1-2	CASSERGLSTF
TRBV5-1	TRBJ2-7	CASSLQGATYEQYF
TRBV2	TRBJ1-1	CASTTVGTEAFF
TRBV19	TRBJ1-5	CASSVRTGSNQPQHF
TRBV4-1	TRBJ2-1	CASSRAGTGGYNEQFF
TRBV5-1	TRBJ2-7	CASSSRDRAYEQYF
TRBV15	TRBJ2-2	CATSRASGRAVTGELFF
TRBV6-6	TRBJ2-7	CASSSGLVGYEQYF
TRBV7-2	TRBJ2-1	CASSRGGAQAEQFF
TRBV2	TRBJ1-6	CAGTGGAGSSPLHF
TRBV6-4	TRBJ2-3	CASSAGGLVADTQYF
TRBV5-1	TRBJ2-1	CASSPLTNNEQFF
TRBV25-1	TRBJ2-7	CASSANGLSYEQYF
TRBV5-1	TRBJ1-1	CASSIRQGNTEAFF
TRBV7-9	TRBJ2-5	CASSPRLGQETQYF
TRBV5-1	TRBJ2-1	CASSSRLASNEQFF
TRBV19	TRBJ2-3	CASSYSGGALATDTQYF
TRBV5-1	TRBJ1-2	CASSLGTVNYGYTF
TRBV30	TRBJ1-5	CAWSVLGPHNQPQHF
TRBV10-3	TRBJ1-1	CAISESQGRMNTEAFF
TRBV4-1	TRBJ2-1	CASSARLAGVAYNEQFF
TRBV5-1	TRBJ2-5	CASSSGTSGNQETQYF
TRBV30	TRBJ1-5	CAWSGQYSNQPQHF
TRBV20-1	TRBJ1-1	CSAETRDEAFF
TRBV7-9	TRBJ2-4	CASSATGQGGNIQYF
TRBV5-1	TRBJ2-2	CASSLYVTGELFF
TRBV5-4	TRBJ2-2	CASSFLGTTNTGELFF
TRBV23-1	TRBJ2-2	CASIPRGDLGDGELFF
TRBV7-8	TRBJ2-7	CASSSDRGKYEQYF
TRBV5-4	TRBJ2-6	CASSLDRGGLLGANVLTF
TRBV15	TRBJ1-5	CATSRDLTRGPQHF
TRBV14	TRBJ2-1	CASSLGTSGYNEQFF
TRBV7-6	TRBJ2-5	CASSPSAGTQYF
TRBV29-1	TRBJ2-1	CSHYQGSSSYNEQFF
TRBV28	TRBJ2-7	CASTTGTVVYEQYF
TRBV11-3	TRBJ2-1	CASSFAGTGVYNEQFF
TRBV7-2	TRBJ1-1	CASSSNPAGTGKSEAFF
TRBV30	TRBJ1-4	CAWGQSGEKLFF
TRBV19	TRBJ2-5	CASRAGARETQYF